Listed below are T cell receptor beta chains from one sample, sequenced in a study of T cell changes during pregnancy in multiple sclerosis. Here immunoSEQ multiplex PCR was the method, and the copy in TCRdb shows in-frame clones only, minus some. The sample shows over 85,000 clones, around 90% of them seen only once. The sequencing here drew on peripheral blood, taken in the first trimester of pregnancy. The receptors originated from a female donor in good health, enrolled as a control in a pregnancy study. The CDR3 runs from the conserved cysteine through the conserved F or W. A D gene is named only where the DNA matches it firmly. The size entry is marked missing in some rows and otherwise reads once, few, many or a size class.

>TRBV7-9|.|TRBD2|TRBJ2-1
TGTGCCAGCAGCCGGGGTAGCGGGGGGGATGAGCAGTTCTTC
CASSRGSGGDEQFF
>TRBV6-5|.|TRBD1|TRBJ1-4
TGTGCCAGCAGTTACCTCTCCGGGACAGGCAATGAAAAGCTGTTTTTT
CASSYLSGTGNEKLFF
>TRBV19|.|.|TRBJ1-5
TGTGCCAGTAGTCCAGAGGTGAAAAACAATCAGCCCCAGCATTTT
CASSPEVKNNQPQHF
>TRBV21-1|.|.|TRBJ2-2
TGTGCCAGCAGCAAAGGGACAGGGGGCGCGCCCGGGGAGCTGTTTTTT
CASSKGTGGAPGELFF
>TRBV7-2|.|.|TRBJ1-5
TGTGCCAGCAGCCCAGATCGGGTTCAGCCCCAGCATTTT
CASSPDRVQPQHF
>TRBV6-1|.|.|TRBJ1-2
TGTGCACACGGGGGGGACTATGGCTACACCTTC
CAHGGDYGYTF
>TRBV7-9|.|.|TRBJ2-3
TGTGCCAGCAGCTTAGGGCTCGGGGGACGCACAGATACGCAGTATTTT
CASSLGLGGRTDTQYF
>TRBV27|.|.|TRBJ1-2
TGTGCCAGCAGTTCAGGGGATCAGGCACATGGCTACACCTTC
CASSSGDQAHGYTF
>TRBV14|few|TRBD1|TRBJ1-1
TGTGCCAGCAGCCGGACCAGGGGGACTGAAGCTTTCTTT
CASSRTRGTEAFF
>TRBV20-1|few|.|TRBJ1-1
TGCATGCTGAGTTCGAACACTGAAGCTTTCTTT
CMLSSNTEAFF
>TRBV30|.|TRBD1|TRBJ1-1
TGTGCCTGGAGTCGGGGACAGATGAACACTGAAGCTTTCTTT
CAWSRGQMNTEAFF
>TRBV4-3|once|.|TRBJ1-4
TGCGCCAGCAGCAGGAGCGATAATGAAAAACTGTTTTTT
CASSRSDNEKLFF
>TRBV7-7|.|TRBD1|TRBJ1-4
TGTGCTAGCAGCCCACGACAGGGGCCCTATGAAAAACTGTTTTTT
CASSPRQGPYEKLFF
>TRBV29-1|.|.|TRBJ1-5
TGCAGCGTTCAAGGGCCGGGGAGCAATCAGCCCCAGCATTTT
CSVQGPGSNQPQHF
>TRBV14|few|.|TRBJ1-1
TGTGCCAGCAGCCCCTGGGGACAACGGAACACTGAAGCTTTCTTT
CASSPWGQRNTEAFF
>TRBV18|.|.|TRBJ1-3
TGTGCCAGCTCACCAGGGGCAGGGCCAGGAAACACCATATATTTT
CASSPGAGPGNTIYF
>TRBV30|.|TRBD2|TRBJ2-7
TGTGCCTGGAGTGGCGGGGGATACTCCTACGAGCAGTACTTC
CAWSGGGYSYEQYF
>TRBV9|.|.|TRBJ2-3
TGTGCCAGCAGCGCACTAGCCCAAATGACAGATACGCAGTATTTT
CASSALAQMTDTQYF
>TRBV5-1|.|TRBD2|TRBJ2-3
TGCGCCAGCAGCTTGGTCCAGACTAGCGGTAGCACAGATACGCAGTATTTT
CASSLVQTSGSTDTQYF
>TRBV11-2|.|TRBD1|TRBJ1-4
TGTGCCAGCAGCCCCGGGACAGGGGGCGCGAAACTGTTTTTT
CASSPGTGGAKLFF
>TRBV28|.|TRBD1|TRBJ2-1
TGTGCCAGCACCGGGACAGGGGCTAACAATGAGCAGTTCTTC
CASTGTGANNEQFF
>TRBV5-1|.|TRBD1|TRBJ2-2
TGCGCCAGCAGCTTGGGCGGACAGGTTGGGACCGGGGAGCTGTTTTTT
CASSLGGQVGTGELFF
>TRBV6-5|.|.|TRBJ1-1
TGTGCCAGCAGGGATAGGGAGAGGAAGGTTGAAGCTTTCTTT
CASRDRERKVEAFF
>TRBV5-4|.|.|TRBJ1-2
TGTGCCAGCAGCATAGGCTTTGGGGGGGGAAACTATGGCTACACCTTC
CASSIGFGGGNYGYTF
>TRBV29-1|.|.|TRBJ1-2
TGCAGCGTCGTACGGGTAAATGGCTACACCTTC
CSVVRVNGYTF
>TRBV18|.|.|TRBJ2-7
TGTGCCAGCTCACCAAGCGTTCGCGAGCAGTACTTC
CASSPSVREQYF
>TRBV30|.|TRBD1|TRBJ1-2
TGTGCCTGGAAGAGGGGGCTCTCTAACTATGGCTACACCTTC
CAWKRGLSNYGYTF
>TRBV15|.|TRBD1|TRBJ2-2
TGTGCCACCAGCAGAGCGCGAGTGACAGGGTCGGGGTGGACCGGGGAGCTGTTTTTT
CATSRARVTGSGWTGELFF
>TRBV4-3|.|.|TRBJ1-6
TGCGCCAGCAGCCTCCGGGACTCAGATTCACCCCTCCACTTT
CASSLRDSDSPLHF
>TRBV18|.|.|TRBJ1-1
TGTGCCAGCTCACCAGCGCGGATGAACACTGAAGCTTTCTTT
CASSPARMNTEAFF
>TRBV4-3|.|.|TRBJ2-7
TGCGCCAGCAGCCAAGAAATTGGCGGAAGCTCCTACGAGCAGTACTTC
CASSQEIGGSSYEQYF